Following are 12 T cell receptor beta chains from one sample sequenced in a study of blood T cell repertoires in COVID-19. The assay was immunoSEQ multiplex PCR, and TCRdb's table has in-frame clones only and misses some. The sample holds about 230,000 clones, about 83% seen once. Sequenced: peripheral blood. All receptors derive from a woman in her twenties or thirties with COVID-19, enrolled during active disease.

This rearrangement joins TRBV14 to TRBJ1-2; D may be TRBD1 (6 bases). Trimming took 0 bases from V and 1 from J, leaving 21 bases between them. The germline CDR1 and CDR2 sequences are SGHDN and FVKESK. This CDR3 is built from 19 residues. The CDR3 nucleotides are TGTGCCAGCAGCCAAGATCGGCCCCCAGGGGTCCCCTTTAACTATGGCTACACCTTC. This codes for CASSQDRPPGVPFNYGYTF.

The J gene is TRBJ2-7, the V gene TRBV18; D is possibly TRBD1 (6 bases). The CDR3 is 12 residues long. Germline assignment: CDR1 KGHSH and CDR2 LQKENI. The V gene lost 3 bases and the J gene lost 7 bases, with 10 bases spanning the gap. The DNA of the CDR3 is TGTGCCAGCTCACCGGACAGTGGTGAGCAGTACTTC. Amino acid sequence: CASSPDSGEQYF.

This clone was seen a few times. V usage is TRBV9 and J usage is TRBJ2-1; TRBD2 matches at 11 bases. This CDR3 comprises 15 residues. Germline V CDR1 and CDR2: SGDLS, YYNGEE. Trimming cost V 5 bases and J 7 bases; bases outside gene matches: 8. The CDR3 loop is CASRNTSGSGNEQFF. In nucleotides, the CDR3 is TGTGCCAGCAGAAATACTAGCGGGAGCGGGAATGAGCAGTTCTTC.

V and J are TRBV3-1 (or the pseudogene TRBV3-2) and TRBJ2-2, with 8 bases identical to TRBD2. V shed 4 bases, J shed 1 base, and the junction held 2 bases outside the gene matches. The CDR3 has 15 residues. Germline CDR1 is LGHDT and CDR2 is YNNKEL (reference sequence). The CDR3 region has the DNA TGTGCCAGCAGCCCGGGACTAGAGAACACCGGGGAGCTGTTTTTT. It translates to CASSPGLENTGELFF.

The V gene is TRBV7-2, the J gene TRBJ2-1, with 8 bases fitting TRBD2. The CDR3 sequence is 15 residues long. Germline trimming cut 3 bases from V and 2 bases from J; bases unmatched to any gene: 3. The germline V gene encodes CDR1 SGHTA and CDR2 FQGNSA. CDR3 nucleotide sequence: TGTGCCAGCAGCTTCAAGACTAGCGCCTACAATGAGCAGTTCTTC. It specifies CASSFKTSAYNEQFF.

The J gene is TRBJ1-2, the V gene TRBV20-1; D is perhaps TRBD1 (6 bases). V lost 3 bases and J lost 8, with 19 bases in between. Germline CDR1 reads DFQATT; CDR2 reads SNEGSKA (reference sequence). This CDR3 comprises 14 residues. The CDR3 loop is CSASRAGAVGGYTF. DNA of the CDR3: TGCAGTGCTAGTAGGGCAGGGGCGGTAGGCGGCTACACCTTC.

The CDR3: CASSYLRSRGEQYF. For the CDR3, the DNA is TGTGCCAGCAGCTACCTCCGTTCTCGGGGCGAGCAGTACTTC. The V gene is TRBV11-1, the J gene TRBJ2-7; D might be TRBD2 (5 bases). Germline CDR1 reads SGHAT; CDR2 reads FQDESV (reference sequence). The CDR3 has 14 amino acids. Trimming cost V 4 bases and J 6 bases, with 16 bases left between them. The entire variable domain, with the rest obtained from reference TRBV11-1 and TRBJ2-7, is as follows: EAEVAQSPRYKITEKSQAVAFWCDPISGHATLYWYRQILGQGPELLVQFQDESVVDDSQLPKDRFSAERLKGVDSTLKIQPAELGDSAMYLCASSYLRSRGEQYFGPGTRLTVT.

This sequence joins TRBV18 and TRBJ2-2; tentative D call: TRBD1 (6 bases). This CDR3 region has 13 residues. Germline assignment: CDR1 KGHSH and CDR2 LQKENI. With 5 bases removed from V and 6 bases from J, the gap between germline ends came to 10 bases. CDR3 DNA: TGTGCCAGCTCAGCCACAGGGCCCGGGGAGCTGTTTTTT. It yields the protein CASSATGPGELFF.

CDR3 loop: CASSLILGTGELFF. The CDR3, as DNA: TGTGCCAGCAGCTTAATTCTAGGCACCGGGGAGCTGTTTTTT. V is TRBV7-3 and J is TRBJ2-2; D unresolved. This CDR3 is 14 amino acids long. The V gene lost 1 base and the J gene lost 4 bases, with 7 bases spanning the gap. Germline V CDR1 and CDR2: SGHTA, FQGTGA.

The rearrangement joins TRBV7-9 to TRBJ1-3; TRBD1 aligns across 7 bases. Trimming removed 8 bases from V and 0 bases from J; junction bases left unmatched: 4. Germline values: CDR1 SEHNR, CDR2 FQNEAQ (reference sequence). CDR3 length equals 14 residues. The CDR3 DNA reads TGTGCCAGCGGGGACAGCCGCTCTGGAAACACCATATATTTT. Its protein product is CASGDSRSGNTIYF.

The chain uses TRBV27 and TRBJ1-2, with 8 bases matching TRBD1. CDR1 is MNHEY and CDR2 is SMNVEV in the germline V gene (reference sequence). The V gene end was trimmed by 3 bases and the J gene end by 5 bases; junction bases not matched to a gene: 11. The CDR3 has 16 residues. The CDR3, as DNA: TGTGCCAGCAGTTTGGGTAATCAGGGGGCCCGGTATGGCTACACCTTC. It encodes CASSLGNQGARYGYTF.

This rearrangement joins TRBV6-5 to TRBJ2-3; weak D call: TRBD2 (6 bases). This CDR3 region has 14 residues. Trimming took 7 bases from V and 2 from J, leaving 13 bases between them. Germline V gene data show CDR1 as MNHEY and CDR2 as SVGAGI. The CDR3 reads CASTGTLLTDTQYF. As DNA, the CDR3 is TGTGCCAGCACCGGGACTCTCCTCACAGATACGCAGTATTTT.